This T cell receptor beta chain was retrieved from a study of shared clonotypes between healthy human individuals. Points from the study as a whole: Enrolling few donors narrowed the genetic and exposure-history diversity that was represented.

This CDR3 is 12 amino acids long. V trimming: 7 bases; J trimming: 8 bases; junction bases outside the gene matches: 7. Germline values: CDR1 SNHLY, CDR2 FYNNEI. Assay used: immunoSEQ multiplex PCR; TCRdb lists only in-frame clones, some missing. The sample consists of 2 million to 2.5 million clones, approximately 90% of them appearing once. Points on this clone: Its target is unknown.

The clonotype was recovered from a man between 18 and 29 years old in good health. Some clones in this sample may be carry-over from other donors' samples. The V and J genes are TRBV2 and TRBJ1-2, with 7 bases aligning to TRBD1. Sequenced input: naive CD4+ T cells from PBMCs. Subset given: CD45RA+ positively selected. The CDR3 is CASKEDRRGYTF. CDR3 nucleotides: TGTGCCAGCAAAGAGGACAGGAGAGGCTACACCTTC.